This T cell receptor beta chain was sequenced in a study of response to subunit inactivated influenza vaccine. The germline CDR1 and CDR2 sequences are LNHNV and YYDKDF (reference sequence). Trimming stripped 3 bases from V and 1 base from J, with 10 bases between. CDR3 length: 14 residues. This clonotype was counted between two and nine times. One entry per CDR3 protein, called by TCRdb with MiXCR from the RT-PCR reads. The data show about 540,000 distinct CDR3 sequences, with under 25% seen just once and approximately 2.9% held by the top ten. In addition, the sample was reused for a study of T cells expressing NK-cell markers. This second study notes: cDNA encoding TCR beta was synthesized via 5'RACE template switching incorporating UMIs. Sorted T-cell subsets CD3+CD56+NKG2C+, CD3+CD56+NKG2C- and CD3+CD56-NKG2C+ were TCR beta-sequenced. Of eight sequenced donors, seven were HCMV-seropositive and one HCMV-seronegative. HCMV specificity of the expanded NKG2C+ T cell clones stayed unclear.

Specimen: CD4+ T cells sorted from PBMCs, collected less than 13 days after vaccination. This TCR came from a man aged 50 or older who received an inactivated influenza vaccine. The J gene is TRBJ2-7, the V gene TRBV15; D ambiguous. CDR3 in DNA: TGTGCCACCAGCAGTCTAGGCCCTTCCTACGAGCAGTACTTC. This encodes CATSSLGPSYEQYF.